These 26 T cell receptor beta chains were sequenced from one sample in a study of blood T cell repertoires in COVID-19. Here immunoSEQ multiplex PCR was the method, and the copy in TCRdb shows in-frame clones only, minus some. Here the sample spans some 220,000 clones, 70% to 90% being singletons. The sequenced material came from peripheral blood. The receptors were sampled from a man between 45 and 60 years old with COVID-19, enrolled during active disease.

The rearrangement uses TRBV24-1 and TRBJ2-5; 10 bases agree with TRBD1. The length of the CDR3 is 16 residues. J was trimmed by 4 bases and V by 3 bases; bases with no gene match: 7. Germline values: CDR1 KGHDR, CDR2 SFDVKD. CDR3 amino acids: CATSDRRTGGRETQYF. In DNA, the CDR3 is TGTGCCACCAGTGATAGACGGACAGGGGGGCGAGAGACCCAGTACTTC.

The chain employs TRBV2 and TRBJ2-7; 9 positions agree with TRBD1. With 6 bases clipped from V and 0 bases from J, the junction kept 6 bases outside the gene matches. The V gene's germline CDR1 is SNHLY and CDR2 FYNNEI. The CDR3 length is 15 residues. CDR3 bases: TGTGCCAGCAGAGTTGGACAGGGGAGCTCCTACGAGCAGTACTTC. This translates into CASRVGQGSSYEQYF. The entire variable domain, with the rest obtained from reference TRBV2 and TRBJ2-7, is as follows: EPEVTQTPSHQVTQMGQEVILRCVPISNHLYFYWYRQILGQKVEFLVSFYNNEISEKSEIFDDQFSVERPDGSNFTLKIRSTKLEDSAMYFCASRVGQGSSYEQYFGPGTRLTVT.

The chain carries TRBV11-2 and TRBJ2-1, with TRBD1 identical over 10 bases. J was trimmed by 8 bases and V by 2 bases; bases with no gene match: 12. CDR1 is SGHAT, CDR2 FQNNGV, per germline. The CDR3 is 17 amino acids. CDR3 nucleotides: TGTGCCAGCAGCTTAATGAGCCCAGGGACAGGGGTCCATGAGCAGTTCTTC. This translates into CASSLMSPGTGVHEQFF.

The CDR3, as DNA: TGTGCCAGCAGTTACCGGGGTCCTAACTATGGCTACACCTTC. Its translation is CASSYRGPNYGYTF. V gene TRBV6-5 combines with J gene TRBJ1-2, with D unresolved. The CDR3 is made up of 14 amino acids. CDR1 is MNHEY, CDR2 SVGAGI, per germline. V lost 2 bases and J 0 bases, leaving 7 bases between the germline ends.

This rearrangement joins TRBV5-4 to TRBJ1-2; possible D gene TRBD1, 6 bases. Germline CDR1 and CDR2: SGHNT and YYREEE (reference sequence). This CDR3 comprises 12 residues. Trimming stripped 4 bases from V and 7 bases from J, with 11 bases between. The CDR3 DNA sequence: TGTGCCAGCAGCGACCAGGACAGTGGCTACACCTTC. Protein: CASSDQDSGYTF. The variable domain in full, completed from reference TRBV5-4 and TRBJ1-2, reads ETGVTQSPTHLIKTRGQQVTLRCSSQSGHNTVSWYQQALGQGPQFIFQYYREEENGRGNFPPRFSGLQFPNYSSELNVNALELDDSALYLCASSDQDSGYTFGSGTRLTVV.

The chain carries TRBV3-1 (or the pseudogene TRBV3-2) and TRBJ1-1; 9 nucleotides match TRBD1. The CDR3 is 15 amino acids. Per the germline V gene, CDR1 is LGHDT and CDR2 is YNNKEL (reference sequence). V lost 5 bases to trimming and J lost 3 bases; unmatched junction nucleotides: 7. The CDR3 loop is CASSLRQGGDTEAFF. The CDR3 nucleotides read TGTGCCAGCAGCTTACGACAGGGGGGGGACACTGAAGCTTTCTTT.

The gene calls are TRBV19 and TRBJ2-3; 11 positions agree with TRBD2. The CDR3 totals 15 residues. V was pared by 6 bases and J by 7 bases, with 9 bases of the junction left unmatched. The germline V gene has CDR1 LNHDA and CDR2 SQIVND (reference sequence). The chain's CDR3 is CASRQLAGGPYTQYF. The CDR3 coding sequence is TGTGCCAGTAGGCAATTAGCGGGGGGGCCGTATACGCAGTATTTT. Full variable domain (outside the CDR3, taken from reference TRBV19 and TRBJ2-3): DGGITQSPKYLFRKEGQNVTLSCEQNLNHDAMYWYRQDPGQGLRLIYYSQIVNDFQKGDIAEGYSVSREKKESFPLTVTSAQKNPTAFYLCASRQLAGGPYTQYFGPGTRLTVL.

The chain carries TRBV6-5 and TRBJ2-7, with D possibly being TRBD1 (6 bases). Looked up from germline, CDR1 is MNHEY and CDR2 is SVGAGI. The CDR3 has 15 residues. The V gene lost 2 bases and the J gene lost 4 bases, with 15 bases spanning the gap. The CDR3 loop reads CASSYVTGGPYEQYF. Written as DNA, the CDR3 is TGTGCCAGCAGTTACGTGACAGGCGGTCCTTACGAGCAGTACTTC.

This rearrangement joins TRBV7-6 to TRBJ2-7; D is perhaps TRBD1 (6 bases). The CDR3 sequence is 13 residues long. Trimming cost V 3 bases and J 2 bases, with 8 bases left between them. Germline CDR1 and CDR2: SGHVS and FNYEAQ. CDR3 region: CASSFGTTYEQYF. In DNA form, the CDR3 reads TGTGCCAGCAGCTTCGGGACAACCTACGAGCAGTACTTC.

This clone was picked up a small number of times. This chain connects TRBV29-1 to TRBJ1-5, with TRBD1 as a possible D gene (6 bases). The CDR3 contains 15 residues. Germline V CDR1 and CDR2: SQVTM, ANQGSEA. Trimming shortened V by 6 bases and J by 3 bases, and 18 bases separated the two germline ends. Here the CDR3 DNA reads TGCAGCGTGTCGGGGTCCACAGGGCCCAATCAGCCCCAGCATTTT. Translating it yields CSVSGSTGPNQPQHF.

The chain links TRBV3-1 (or the pseudogene TRBV3-2) to TRBJ2-2, with 8 positions matching TRBD1. CDR3 length equals 13 residues. Germline-derived CDR1 and CDR2 are LGHDT and YNNKEL (reference sequence). The J segment lost 7 bases and the V segment lost 4 bases, leaving 2 bases of the junction unmatched. CDR3: CASSLQGVGELFF. The DNA for the CDR3 is TGTGCCAGCAGCCTACAGGGGGTCGGGGAGCTGTTTTTT.

V is TRBV4-3 and J is TRBJ2-7, with 9 bases matching TRBD1. CDR3 length: 17 amino acids. Unmatched junction bases numbered 9, after V lost 1 base and J lost 2 bases. Germline loops: CDR1 LGHNA, CDR2 YSLEER. This chain's CDR3 is CASSQAWDREKAYEQYF. Here the CDR3 DNA reads TGCGCCAGCAGCCAAGCTTGGGACAGGGAAAAAGCCTACGAGCAGTACTTC.

The chain recombines TRBV28 with TRBJ1-1; tentative D call: TRBD1 (6 bases). Trimming stripped 4 bases from V and 0 bases from J, with 9 bases between. From germline, CDR1 is MDHEN and CDR2 SYDVKM. The CDR3 has 14 amino acids. The CDR3 spells CASSSGQLNTEAFF. In DNA, the CDR3 is TGTGCCAGCAGTTCCGGACAGCTGAACACTGAAGCTTTCTTT.

The chain carries TRBV2 and TRBJ1-1, with D unclear. Germline CDR1 and CDR2: SNHLY and FYNNEI. V lost 6 bases and J 5 bases, leaving 10 bases between the germline ends. The CDR3 length is 12 residues. CDR3 DNA: TGTGCCAGCAGGGGCGAGAGAACTGAAGCTTTCTTT. It translates to CASRGERTEAFF.

The V call is TRBV5-1, the J call TRBJ2-4; TRBD1 aligns across 7 bases. Unmatched junction bases numbered 0, after V lost 0 bases and J lost 6 bases. CDR1 is SGHRS, CDR2 YFSETQ, per germline. This CDR3 is built from 13 residues. The CDR3: CASSLGQGNIQYF. The CDR3, as DNA: TGCGCCAGCAGCTTGGGACAGGGAAACATTCAGTACTTC.

To note about this clone: The germline gene is not matched at one end of the junction; a read error may be the cause. The chain joins TRBV7-7 to TRBJ2-2, with 13 bases aligning to TRBD2. Germline CDR1 is SSHAT and CDR2 is FNYEAQ (reference sequence). This CDR3 contains 17 residues. The CDR3, as DNA: TGTGCTAGCAGCCCAGGACTAGCGGGGGCGCACACCGGGGAGCTGTTTTTT. As protein: CASSPGLAGAHTGELFF. The variable domain in full, with the rest retrieved from reference TRBV7-7 and TRBJ2-2, is GAGVSQSPRYKVTKRGQDVTLRCDPISSHATLYWYQQALGQGPEFLTYFNYEAQPDKSGLPSDRFSAERPEGSISTLTIQRTEQRDSAMYRCASSPGLAGAHTGELFFGEGSRLTVL.

This clone was seen a single time. V and J are TRBV3-1 (or the pseudogene TRBV3-2) and TRBJ1-1; D remains ambiguous. The CDR3 is 13 amino acids. CDR1 and CDR2 from the germline V gene are LGHDT and YNNKEL (reference sequence). The V end was cut by 2 bases, the J end by 6 bases, with 10 bases between. This CDR3 is CASSQFGDAEAFF. The CDR3 DNA reads as TGTGCCAGCAGCCAATTTGGAGACGCTGAAGCTTTCTTT.

This clone was detected only once. V gene TRBV7-2 combines with J gene TRBJ2-7; 8 bases agree with TRBD1. This CDR3 is built from 15 residues. In germline, CDR1 is SGHTA, CDR2 FQGNSA. V shed 1 base and J 3 bases; nucleotides not matched to a gene: 5. The chain's CDR3 is CASSLGTGYGYEQYF. CDR3 bases: TGTGCCAGCAGCTTAGGGACAGGGTACGGCTACGAGCAGTACTTC.

This chain uses TRBV6-1 with TRBJ1-3, with D possibly matching TRBD1 (6 bases). This CDR3 region has 14 residues. Germline CDR1 reads MNHNS; CDR2 reads SASEGT. The ends were cut back, 1 base at V and 8 bases at J, with 12 bases in the middle. The CDR3 nucleotides read TGTGCCAGCAGTGAAGGGGGGCTAGTTGACACCATATATTTT. It yields the protein CASSEGGLVDTIYF.

CDR3 bases: TGTGCCAGCAGCTCAAACGGGGGACAGTTAGATGAGCAGTTCTTC. Translating gives CASSSNGGQLDEQFF. This chain joins TRBV7-3 and TRBJ2-1, with D possibly being TRBD1 (7 bases). Germline V gene lookup returns CDR1 SGHTA and CDR2 FQGTGA. This CDR3 comprises 15 residues. The V and J ends lost 4 bases and 8 bases respectively, with 18 bases between them. Full variable domain (missing parts from reference TRBV7-3 and TRBJ2-1): GAGVSQTPSNKVTEKGKYVELRCDPISGHTALYWYRQSLGQGPEFLIYFQGTGAADDSGLPNDRFFAVRPEGSVSTLKIQRTERGDSAVYLCASSSNGGQLDEQFFGPGTRLTVL.

The rearrangement uses TRBV6-2 or TRBV6-3 and TRBJ2-7; weak D call: TRBD2 (5 bases). Deletions cut 2 bases from V and 4 bases from J, with 9 bases between. The germline CDR1 and CDR2 sequences are MNHEY and SVGEGT. This CDR3 is 13 amino acids long. This CDR3 is CASSYKRTYEQYF. The CDR3 coding sequence is TGTGCCAGCAGTTACAAACGGACTTACGAGCAGTACTTC.

The chain has TRBV6-5 and TRBJ1-6; D might be TRBD1 (5 bases). CDR1 and CDR2 from the germline V gene are MNHEY and SVGAGI. V lost 5 bases, J lost 10 bases, and 12 bases lay in between. This CDR3 comprises 13 residues. CDR3 loop: CASSLDRISPLHF. The CDR3 nucleotides are TGTGCCAGCAGTCTCGACAGAATATCACCCCTCCACTTT.

This chain links TRBV2 with TRBJ1-3, with D possibly being TRBD1 (6 bases). Germline V lookup: CDR1 SNHLY, CDR2 FYNNEI. Deletions cut 6 bases from V and 3 bases from J, with 6 bases between. CDR3 length equals 12 residues. The CDR3: CASRQGGNTIYF. The CDR3 DNA follows: TGTGCCAGCAGACAGGGTGGAAACACCATATATTTT.

This clone was detected only a few times. This chain connects TRBV9 to TRBJ2-7, with D unclear. CDR3 size: 13 residues. Germline CDR1 and CDR2: SGDLS and YYNGEE. V dropped 0 bases and J dropped 7 bases, with 11 bases sitting between them. The CDR3 protein is CASSVAATREQYF. DNA of the CDR3: TGTGCCAGCAGCGTAGCTGCCACGAGGGAGCAGTACTTC.

V and J are TRBV7-3 and TRBJ1-1, with D hard to call. Germline assignment: CDR1 SGHTA and CDR2 FQGTGA. Trimming stripped 5 bases from V and 1 base from J, with 14 bases between. The CDR3 runs to 15 residues. The CDR3 loop is CASSDPGRGNTEAFF. The CDR3 nucleotides read TGTGCCAGCAGCGACCCTGGTCGCGGGAACACTGAAGCTTTCTTT.

This chain uses TRBV3-1 (or the pseudogene TRBV3-2) with TRBJ1-2; TRBD1 might be the D (5 bases). Germline loops: CDR1 LGHDT, CDR2 YNNKEL (reference sequence). Trimming cost V 9 bases and J 1 base, with 12 bases left between them. CDR3 size: 13 residues. The DNA of the CDR3 is TGTGCCAGGGACACTGTTGGTAACTATGGCTACACCTTC. Protein: CARDTVGNYGYTF.